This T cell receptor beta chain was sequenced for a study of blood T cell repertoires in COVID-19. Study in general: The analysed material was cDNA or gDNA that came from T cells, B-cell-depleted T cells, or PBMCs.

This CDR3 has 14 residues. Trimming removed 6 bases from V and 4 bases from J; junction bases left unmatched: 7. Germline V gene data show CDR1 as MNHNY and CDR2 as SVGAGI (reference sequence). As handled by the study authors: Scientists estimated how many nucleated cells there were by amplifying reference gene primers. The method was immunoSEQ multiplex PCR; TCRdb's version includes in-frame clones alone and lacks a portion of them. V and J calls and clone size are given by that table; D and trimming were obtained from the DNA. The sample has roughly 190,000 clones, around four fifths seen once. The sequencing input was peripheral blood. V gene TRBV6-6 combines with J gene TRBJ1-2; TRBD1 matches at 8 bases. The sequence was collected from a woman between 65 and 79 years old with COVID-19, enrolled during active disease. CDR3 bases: TGTGCCAGCAGGGCTTCGGACAGGGTCTATGGCTACACCTTC. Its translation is CASRASDRVYGYTF.